This T cell receptor (beta chain) was retrieved from a study of T cells in localized non-small cell lung cancer. Study results and caveats: In uninvolved adjacent lung, T cell clonality reached its highest value, exceeding tumor.

Unmatched junction bases numbered 4, after V lost 4 bases and J lost 6 bases. CDR3 size: 14 residues. Germline V gene lookup returns CDR1 SGHDN and CDR2 FVKESK. A word on this clone: Antigen specificity is unknown.

Assay: immunoSEQ multiplex PCR; the TCRdb copy retains only in-frame clones and omits some. The sample lists several hundred clones; about 15% were seen once. The source is a man aged 40 to 70 with stage III squamous cell lung carcinoma. Sample: lung tumor tissue, taken before any cancer treatment. This chain connects TRBV14 to TRBJ2-3, with 10 bases lining up with TRBD1. CDR3 residues: CASSLTGGLDTQYF. The DNA for the CDR3 is TGTGCCAGCAGCCTGACAGGGGGCTTGGATACGCAGTATTTT. The entire variable domain, with the rest obtained from reference TRBV14 and TRBJ2-3, is as follows: EAGVTQFPSHSVIEKGQTVTLRCDPISGHDNLYWYRRVMGKEIKFLLHFVKESKQDESGMPNNRFLAERTGGTYSTLKVQPAELEDSGVYFCASSLTGGLDTQYFGPGTRLTVL.